These T cell receptor beta chains were read from a single sample in a study of blood T cell repertoires in COVID-19. Method: immunoSEQ multiplex PCR; TCRdb's copy keeps in-frame clones and lacks some. In the table there are some 350,000 clones, about 87% of which are singletons. The sequencing sample was made of peripheral blood. These receptors originate from a woman aged 50 to 65 with COVID-19, enrolled during active disease. CDR3s include the opening cysteine and the closing phenylalanine or tryptophan. Each record gives: CDR3 length, V gene, clone size, CDR3 protein. The size field is filled for only some rows; it gives once, few, many or a size class.

>16|TRBV24-1|NA
CATSDPLAEHTGELFF
>17|TRBV7-6|NA
CASSPGLAGGTTDTQYF
>17|TRBV27|NA
CASSFLSSGGPWYEQYF
>16|TRBV6-7|NA
CATPGTSGMNGDEQYF
>17|TRBV19|NA
CASSIPGAPAGGNEQYF
>14|TRBV15|NA
CATSRAQGHNEQFF
>15|TRBV19|NA
CASTELAGGPYEQYF
>15|TRBV11-2|NA
CASSRERPRWTEAFF
>15|TRBV6-5|NA
CASPGEGSTLYGYTF
>15|TRBV3-1/TRBV3-2|NA
CASSLMADNNSPLHF
>14|TRBV19|NA
CASSIGPPYTEAFF
>16|TRBV5-1|NA
CASSLIRDSSYNEQFF
>14|TRBV5-6|NA
CASSVSGTFYEQYF
>14|TRBV5-4|once
CASSLQQGHYGYTF
>14|TRBV29-1|NA
CSVLQGATGQPQHF
>13|TRBV5-1|few
CASNRDSSYEQYF
>15|TRBV14|NA
CASSLGTGSQETQYF
>14|TRBV7-2|few
CASSLGTSGSPQFF
>16|TRBV4-1|NA
CASSQEAGGVLSEAFF
>13|TRBV19|NA
CASSDRATDTQYF
>15|TRBV18|NA
CASSQQGTNYNEQFF
>11|TRBV2|NA
CASISGNGYTF
>14|TRBV4-2|NA
CASSPYEGSDEQYF
>15|TRBV6-5|NA
CASSTYRVSGQPQHF
>12|TRBV6-5|NA
CASRRGTYEQYF
>14|TRBV2|NA
CASSVDRTYQPQHF
>15|TRBV13|NA
CASSPMDRPGNEQYF
>13|TRBV6-6|NA
CASSPGGAHEQYF
>11|TRBV2|NA
CASQRGTEAFF
>17|TRBV12-5|NA
CASGLPRPGTSYNEQFF
>12|TRBV12-3/TRBV12-4|NA
CASSYRVNEQFF
>12|TRBV19|once
CASQGDTETQYF
>15|TRBV7-3|few
CASSLSSGSGNTIYF
>16|TRBV6-5|NA
CASSYSSGDYYNEQFF
>13|TRBV2|NA
CASSDRAVGEQFF
>16|TRBV9|NA
CASSVDLAGGSVEQFF
>16|TRBV7-9|NA
CASSLGQPNSGNTIYF
>15|TRBV18|NA
CASSPATGSTDTQYF
>14|TRBV27|NA
CASSLKGQVYEQYF
>16|TRBV3-1/TRBV3-2|NA
CASSHRAGVLSYEQYF
>13|TRBV6-5|NA
CASRLGTKEPQHF
>13|TRBV11-3|NA
CASSLTSAGELFF
>16|TRBV19|NA
CASSWNSAGGDTEAFF
>12|TRBV19|NA
CASNGEVRGYTF